This T cell receptor beta chain is drawn from a study of identifying expanded T cells in peripheral blood. Sequencing was performed with immunoSEQ multiplex PCR; in TCRdb, only in-frame clones are kept and a portion is missing. The table lists 97,000 or so clones, roughly 88% of them singletons. From germline, CDR1 is KGHSH and CDR2 LQKENI. The CDR3 is made up of 16 amino acids. The junction had 6 bases not matched to a gene; V was cut back by 2 bases and J by 2 bases. This chain uses TRBV18 with TRBJ2-3, with 8 bases fitting TRBD1. The sequence derives from a person aged 18 to 69 in good health. Sequencing input: blood. The CDR3 nucleotides read TGTGCCAGCTCACCAGTCGGACAGGGAACCACAGATACGCAGTATTTT. Amino acids: CASSPVGQGTTDTQYF.